Listed below are T cell receptor beta chains from one sample, sequenced in a study of OX40 agonist ivuxolimab in advanced cancers. Sequencing used immunoSEQ multiplex PCR; TCRdb keeps in-frame clones, though not all of them. The sample has over 75,000 clones, about 93% seen once. The source material was CD4+ or CD8+ T cells sorted from blood, sampled in a trial of the OX40 agonist ivuxolimab. Every receptor here comes from an adult with an advanced solid tumor such as melanoma, head and neck, liver or kidney cancer. The CDR3 runs from the conserved cysteine through the conserved F or W. Each record gives: clone size, V gene, J gene, D gene, CDR3 protein, CDR3 DNA. The D gene is left open where the match is weak. For some rows the clone size is stated as once, few or many, or as a class when expanded; others skip it.

.	TRBV30	TRBJ2-2	TRBD1	CAWHRGANTGELFF	TGTGCCTGGCACAGGGGCGCGAACACCGGGGAGCTGTTTTTT
.	TRBV28	TRBJ1-5	.	CASRNVGKGNQPQHF	TGTGCCAGCCGTAATGTGGGAAAGGGCAATCAGCCCCAGCATTTT
.	TRBV2	TRBJ2-2	.	CASSGQNTGELFF	TGTGCCAGCAGTGGCCAGAACACCGGGGAGCTGTTTTTT
.	TRBV27	TRBJ1-5	.	CASSRGGLEGYSNQPQHF	TGTGCCAGCAGCCGCGGGGGGTTGGAGGGTTATAGCAATCAGCCCCAGCATTTT
.	TRBV6-1	TRBJ2-1	TRBD2	CASSGTSALSYNEQFF	TGTGCCAGCAGTGGGACTAGCGCCCTTTCCTACAATGAGCAGTTCTTC
.	TRBV28	TRBJ2-1	TRBD2	CASKAGVLYNEQFF	TGTGCCAGCAAAGCGGGGGTCTTATACAATGAGCAGTTCTTC
.	TRBV19	TRBJ1-1	.	CASSPDSAFREAFF	TGTGCCAGTAGCCCGGACAGCGCTTTCCGCGAAGCTTTCTTT
.	TRBV29-1	TRBJ1-5	.	CSGEGPGHQPQHF	TGCAGCGGAGAGGGGCCAGGGCATCAGCCCCAGCATTTT
.	TRBV6-5	TRBJ2-7	TRBD2	CASQLAVAYEQYF	TGTGCCAGCCAACTAGCGGTAGCCTACGAGCAGTACTTC
.	TRBV28	TRBJ2-1	.	CASSILDEQFF	TGTGCCAGCAGTATCCTGGATGAGCAGTTCTTC
.	TRBV6-5	TRBJ1-5	.	CASSAWGNQPQHF	TGTGCCAGCAGCGCATGGGGCAATCAGCCCCAGCATTTT
.	TRBV2	TRBJ1-3	.	CASSNTGNTIYF	TGTGCCAGCAGTAACACTGGAAACACCATATATTTT
.	TRBV5-1	TRBJ2-1	.	CASSSGLTNSYNEQFF	TGCGCCAGCAGCTCAGGACTGACCAATTCCTACAATGAGCAGTTCTTC
.	TRBV6-5	TRBJ2-7	.	CASSGTGLGAREQYF	TGTGCCAGCAGTGGGACGGGGTTGGGGGCAAGGGAGCAGTACTTC
.	TRBV10-3	TRBJ1-5	.	CAISELGGSGKPQHF	TGTGCCATCAGTGAGCTTGGGGGATCAGGTAAGCCCCAGCATTTT
once	TRBV10-3	TRBJ1-5	TRBD1	CAISEDRDNQPQHF	TGTGCCATCAGTGAGGACAGGGATAATCAGCCCCAGCATTTT
.	TRBV30	TRBJ1-1	.	CAWTDGMNTEAFF	TGTGCCTGGACCGACGGAATGAACACTGAAGCTTTCTTT
.	TRBV11-2	TRBJ2-3	TRBD1	CASSTRDRVSDTQYF	TGTGCCAGCAGCACCCGGGACAGGGTTTCAGATACGCAGTATTTT
few	TRBV18	TRBJ2-7	.	CASSPMGSTYEQYF	TGTGCCAGCTCACCAATGGGCAGCACCTACGAGCAGTACTTC
.	TRBV7-2	TRBJ2-3	.	CASSLRLPGTDTQYF	TGTGCCAGCAGCTTAAGGTTACCTGGAACAGATACGCAGTATTTT
.	TRBV4-1	TRBJ1-4	.	CASSQPGTDDEKLFF	TGCGCCAGCAGCCAGCCCGGGACCGATGATGAAAAACTGTTTTTT
.	TRBV20-1	TRBJ1-1	.	CSAGETGLAFF	TGCAGTGCTGGGGAAACAGGGTTAGCTTTCTTT
.	TRBV30	TRBJ2-7	.	CAWTLGAPTYEQYF	TGTGCCTGGACCCTGGGGGCGCCAACCTACGAGCAGTACTTC
.	TRBV5-1	TRBJ2-7	.	CASSPTVRSYEQYF	TGCGCCAGCAGCCCGACAGTAAGATCCTACGAGCAGTACTTC
.	TRBV7-2	TRBJ2-1	TRBD1	CASSLARTGNEQFF	TGTGCCAGCAGCTTAGCAAGGACAGGGAATGAGCAGTTCTTC
.	TRBV9	TRBJ2-3	TRBD2	CASSVGAGDRADTQYF	TGTGCCAGCAGCGTAGGAGCGGGAGATAGGGCAGATACGCAGTATTTT
.	TRBV7-6	TRBJ2-1	TRBD2	CASTLRTGGRNEQFF	TGTGCCAGCACCCTCCGGACTGGCGGGAGGAATGAGCAGTTCTTC
.	TRBV18	TRBJ2-7	TRBD2	CASSMGLAGSYEQYF	TGTGCCAGCTCAATGGGACTAGCGGGCTCCTACGAGCAGTACTTC
.	TRBV15	TRBJ2-5	TRBD2	CATSSRYSGIAETQYF	TGTGCCACCAGCAGTCGCTATAGCGGGATTGCAGAGACCCAGTACTTC
.	TRBV19	TRBJ2-1	TRBD1	CASSNQDRVGNEQFF	TGTGCCAGCAGTAACCAGGACAGGGTGGGTAATGAGCAGTTCTTC
.	TRBV10-3	TRBJ2-7	TRBD2	CAISGTSGAYEQYF	TGTGCCATCAGTGGGACTAGCGGGGCCTACGAGCAGTACTTC
.	TRBV27	TRBJ2-3	.	CASSGTLGLVTDTQYF	TGTGCCAGCTCCGGGACACTAGGACTAGTCACAGATACGCAGTATTTT
few	TRBV5-5	TRBJ2-1	.	CASSLPGTTEESFF	TGTGCCAGCAGCTTGCCGGGAACCACAGAGGAATCGTTCTTC
.	TRBV19	TRBJ2-2	.	CASSPHQNTGELFF	TGTGCCAGTAGCCCACACCAGAACACCGGGGAGCTGTTTTTT
.	TRBV5-1	TRBJ2-5	.	CASSLVGERRETQYF	TGCGCCAGCAGCTTGGTGGGGGAAAGGAGAGAGACCCAGTACTTC
.	TRBV6-1	TRBJ2-1	.	CASSDPAGTKGGNEQFF	TGTGCCAGCAGTGATCCCGCTGGGACAAAAGGAGGCAATGAGCAGTTCTTC
.	TRBV19	TRBJ1-2	.	CASSEGDYGYTF	TGTGCCAGTAGTGAGGGAGACTATGGCTACACCTTC
.	TRBV19	TRBJ1-2	.	CASSKGGGVKSNYGYTF	TGTGCCAGTAGTAAAGGCGGCGGAGTGAAGTCTAACTATGGCTACACCTTC
.	TRBV30	TRBJ1-5	TRBD1	CAWSQGGANQPQHF	TGTGCCTGGAGCCAGGGGGGGGCGAATCAGCCCCAGCATTTT
.	TRBV14	TRBJ2-7	TRBD2	CASRREGEQYF	TGTGCCAGCAGAAGGGAGGGCGAGCAGTACTTC
.	TRBV7-8	TRBJ2-7	TRBD1	CASSLVGTGVYEQYF	TGTGCCAGCAGCTTAGTTGGGACAGGGGTCTACGAGCAGTACTTC
.	TRBV2	TRBJ2-3	.	CASSQNGVVGTDTQYF	TGTGCCAGCAGCCAGAACGGGGTAGTTGGCACAGATACGCAGTATTTT
.	TRBV4-1	TRBJ2-3	.	CASSQGLGTDTQYF	TGCGCCAGCAGCCAAGGACTGGGCACAGATACGCAGTATTTT
once	TRBV6-1	TRBJ2-7	TRBD1	CASHTGAPSYEQYF	TGTGCCAGCCACACAGGGGCGCCCTCCTACGAGCAGTACTTC
few	TRBV5-1	TRBJ2-7	.	CASSLAVVAYEQYF	TGCGCCAGCAGCTTGGCTGTGGTCGCCTACGAGCAGTACTTC
.	TRBV4-1	TRBJ2-5	.	CASSRGPGETQYF	TGCGCCAGCAGCCGCGGACCCGGGGAGACCCAGTACTTC
.	TRBV29-1	TRBJ2-2	.	CSVISGLTTGELFF	TGCAGCGTTATCTCTGGGCTTACTACCGGGGAGCTGTTTTTT
.	TRBV5-8	TRBJ1-2	TRBD1	CASSPPDRRSYGYTF	TGTGCCAGCAGCCCCCCGGACAGGAGGAGCTATGGCTACACCTTC
.	TRBV29-1	TRBJ1-1	TRBD1	CSVTGTGGLGGTEAFF	TGCAGCGTTACCGGGACAGGGGGGTTAGGGGGTACTGAAGCTTTCTTT
.	TRBV5-1	TRBJ2-7	TRBD1	CASRTGADFAYEQYF	TGCGCCAGCAGGACAGGGGCCGACTTTGCTTACGAGCAGTACTTC
.	TRBV5-1	TRBJ2-5	.	CASSLMGGETQYF	TGCGCCAGCAGCTTGATGGGAGGTGAGACCCAGTACTTC